What follows are 20 T cell receptor beta chains derived from one specimen sequenced in a study of blood T cell repertoires in COVID-19. Clones were read by immunoSEQ multiplex PCR, and TCRdb kept only the in-frame ones, dropping some. The sample gives fewer than 45,000 clones, over 70% of which show up once; 1% to 1.5% is in the top ten. Sequencing input: peripheral blood. These receptors were taken from a woman between 40 and 55 years old with acute or convalescent COVID-19.

The V call is TRBV9, the J call TRBJ1-5; a possible D gene is TRBD1 (6 bases). Looked up from germline, CDR1 is SGDLS and CDR2 is YYNGEE. The V and J ends lost 0 bases and 6 bases respectively, with 7 bases between them. The length of the CDR3 is 13 residues. The CDR3 DNA follows: TGTGCCAGCAGCGTAGAGGGGGTTCAGCCCCAGCATTTT. Its translation: CASSVEGVQPQHF.

The rearrangement joins TRBV7-2 to TRBJ2-7; 8 bases agree with TRBD1. Germline lookup yields CDR1 SGHTA and CDR2 FQGNSA. The CDR3 runs to 14 residues. V lost 6 bases and J lost 3; bases outside the gene matches: 7. CDR3 in amino acids: CASRTGEPDYEQYF. Written as DNA, the CDR3 is TGTGCCAGCAGGACAGGGGAACCGGACTACGAGCAGTACTTC.

The chain uses TRBV6-5 and TRBJ2-5; 8 nucleotides match TRBD2. The CDR3 extends over 16 amino acids. The ends lost 3 bases at V and 4 bases at J; junction bases unmatched: 10. Germline V gives CDR1 MNHEY, CDR2 SVGAGI. The CDR3 here is CASSYGPRGGLETQYF. The CDR3 bases are TGTGCCAGCAGTTATGGACCCCGGGGGGGACTAGAGACCCAGTACTTC.

The chain carries TRBV19 and TRBJ2-2; 11 positions agree with TRBD2. Germline trimming cut 9 bases from V and 3 bases from J; bases unmatched to any gene: 6. Germline V gives CDR1 LNHDA, CDR2 SQIVND (reference sequence). This CDR3 spans 15 amino acids. CDR3 coding DNA: TGTGCCAGCCTAGCGGGAGGACCCGACACCGGGGAGCTGTTTTTT. As protein: CASLAGGPDTGELFF.

The rearrangement links TRBV3-1 (or the pseudogene TRBV3-2) to TRBJ1-4, with D hard to call. With 0 bases removed from V and 10 bases from J, the gap between germline ends came to 33 bases. The germline CDR1 and CDR2 sequences are LGHDT and YNNKEL (reference sequence). The length of the CDR3 is 21 residues. CDR3 amino acids: CASSQDLGGFQQRYWDGKLFF. As DNA, the CDR3 is TGTGCCAGCAGCCAAGATCTAGGAGGGTTCCAACAGAGGTATTGGGATGGAAAACTGTTTTTT.

The chain employs TRBV6-5 and TRBJ1-4, with TRBD1 identical over 7 bases. V was clipped by 6 bases and J by 8 bases; unmatched bases: 6. Germline V CDR1 and CDR2: MNHEY, SVGAGI. The CDR3 is made up of 13 amino acids. Here the CDR3 DNA reads TGTGCCAGCAGAGACAGGGACGGGGAAAAACTGTTTTTT. Protein: CASRDRDGEKLFF.

This chain links TRBV12-5 with TRBJ1-1, with 8 nucleotides matching TRBD1. Looked up from germline, CDR1 is LGHNT and CDR2 is FRNRAP. Germline trimming cut 1 base from V and 3 bases from J; bases unmatched to any gene: 7. CDR3 length: 16 amino acids. As DNA, the CDR3 is TGTGCTAGTGGTTTGGCACCAGGGGGCGGGTACACTGAAGCTTTCTTT. Protein sequence: CASGLAPGGGYTEAFF.

V usage is TRBV9 and J usage is TRBJ1-6, with 7 bases that match TRBD1. Germline CDR1 and CDR2: SGDLS and YYNGEE. The J segment lost 8 bases and the V segment lost 0 bases, leaving 5 bases of the junction unmatched. The CDR3 length is 15 residues. The DNA for the CDR3 is TGTGCCAGCAGCGTAGTTGGGACAGACTATTCACCCCTCCACTTT. Residues: CASSVVGTDYSPLHF.

The genes are TRBV27 and TRBJ2-5; 14 bases line up with TRBD2. Germline CDR1 MNHEY, CDR2 SMNVEV (reference sequence). V trimming: 10 bases; J trimming: 3 bases; junction bases outside the gene matches: 10. The CDR3 covers 16 residues. The CDR3 sequence is CATSGGLAGVKETQYF. In DNA form, the CDR3 reads TGTGCCACCTCGGGGGGACTAGCGGGAGTGAAAGAGACCCAGTACTTC.

The chain is built from TRBV7-9 and TRBJ2-1; TRBD2 might be the D (6 bases). CDR1 SEHNR and CDR2 FQNEAQ come from the germline V gene (reference sequence). The CDR3 is made up of 13 amino acids. Trimming left V 4 bases short and J 7 bases short, with 11 bases between. The CDR3 is CASSSGAGNEQFF. CDR3 bases: TGTGCCAGCAGCTCTGGGGCGGGGAATGAGCAGTTCTTC.

CDR3 sequence: CASSTYGQGASNQPQHF. The CDR3 DNA sequence: TGTGCCAGTAGTACCTACGGACAGGGGGCTAGCAATCAGCCCCAGCATTTT. The chain links TRBV19 to TRBJ1-5; TRBD1 matches at 11 bases. V dropped 4 bases and J dropped 0; count of bases not matched to a gene: 5. The CDR3 is made up of 17 amino acids. CDR1 is LNHDA and CDR2 is SQIVND in the germline V gene (reference sequence).

The rearrangement joins TRBV27 to TRBJ1-1, with D possibly matching TRBD1 (5 bases). Trimming pared 4 bases from V and 8 bases from J, leaving 26 bases between. This CDR3 region has 17 residues. CDR1 and CDR2 from the germline V gene are MNHEY and SMNVEV (reference sequence). The CDR3 sequence is CASSSYYAPQGTVEAFF. The CDR3 coding sequence is TGTGCCAGCAGTTCCTACTACGCCCCGCAGGGAACCGTCGAAGCTTTCTTT.

The rearrangement joins TRBV30 to TRBJ1-4, with D possibly matching TRBD1 (5 bases). CDR3 length equals 16 residues. Trimming removed 0 bases from V and 0 bases from J, with 11 bases in between. From germline, CDR1 is GTSNPN and CDR2 SVGIG (reference sequence). CDR3 amino acids: CAWSVGDFATNEKLFF. CDR3 nucleotide sequence: TGTGCCTGGAGTGTCGGGGACTTTGCAACTAATGAAAAACTGTTTTTT.

The chain carries TRBV25-1 and TRBJ1-2; 9 bases align to TRBD1. This CDR3 region has 16 residues. CDR1 is MGHDK, CDR2 SYGVNS, per germline. Trimming removed 4 bases from V and 4 bases from J; junction bases left unmatched: 10. The CDR3 nucleotides read TGTGCCAGCAGTGGAGAACAGGGGGCGCGGTTCTATGGCTACACCTTC. Translation: CASSGEQGARFYGYTF.

The chain links TRBV28 to TRBJ2-7, with TRBD1 matching over 8 bases. The CDR3 consists of 16 residues. Per germline, CDR1 MDHEN and CDR2 SYDVKM. V was pared by 7 bases and J by 2 bases, with 13 bases of the junction left unmatched. As DNA, the CDR3 is TGTGCCAGCAAGAAAGCCGGGACAGGATTCCCCTACGAGCAGTACTTC. Protein: CASKKAGTGFPYEQYF. The whole variable domain, remainder taken from reference TRBV28 and TRBJ2-7, is DVKVTQSSRYLVKRTGEKVFLECVQDMDHENMFWYRQDPGLGLRLIYFSYDVKMKEKGDIPEGYSVSREKKERFSLILESASTNQTSMYLCASKKAGTGFPYEQYFGPGTRLTVT.

This CDR3 is CASSGQGARNQPQHF. DNA of the CDR3: TGTGCCAGTAGTGGCCAGGGGGCCCGCAATCAGCCCCAGCATTTT. The rearrangement links TRBV19 to TRBJ1-5, with 8 bases lining up with TRBD1. The V gene end was trimmed by 5 bases and the J gene end by 2 bases; junction bases not matched to a gene: 5. Germline CDR1 LNHDA, CDR2 SQIVND (reference sequence). This CDR3 spans 15 amino acids.

This rearrangement joins TRBV6-5 to TRBJ2-7; perhaps TRBD2 as D (6 bases). From germline, CDR1 is MNHEY and CDR2 SVGAGI. This CDR3 comprises 13 residues. The V end lost 5 bases, the J end lost 4 bases, and 12 bases lay between the germline ends. CDR3 sequence (DNA): TGTGCCAGCAGTCCCGGGACTTTATACGAGCAGTACTTC. This encodes CASSPGTLYEQYF.

The rearrangement uses TRBV13 and TRBJ1-3, with TRBD1 identical over 7 bases. Germline V CDR1 and CDR2: PRHDT, FYEKMQ (reference sequence). The CDR3 totals 15 residues. Trimming at V came to 1 base and at J to 4 bases, leaving 4 bases not matched to a gene. CDR3 residues: CASSLEGAPGNTIYF. In DNA form, the CDR3 reads TGTGCCAGCAGCTTAGAGGGGGCGCCAGGAAACACCATATATTTT.

This clone was counted only a few times. The rearrangement uses TRBV29-1 and TRBJ2-7; a weak D match, TRBD1 (6 bases). Trimming removed 0 bases at V and 4 bases at J, with 16 bases between. The germline V gene encodes CDR1 SQVTM and CDR2 ANQGSEA. This CDR3 spans 15 amino acids. DNA for the CDR3: TGCAGCGTTGAAGATCAGGGGCAGGGCCTATACGAGCAGTACTTC. This gives the protein CSVEDQGQGLYEQYF.

The chain carries TRBV21-1 and TRBJ2-7; the table assigns TRBD1, which was not confirmed against the DNA. TRBV21-1 is a known pseudogene. CDR3 length: 16 residues. CDR3 in amino acids: CASISNRDRGIYEQYF. The DNA of the CDR3 is TGTGCCAGCATATCTAACCGGGACAGGGGGATCTACGAGCAGTACTTC.